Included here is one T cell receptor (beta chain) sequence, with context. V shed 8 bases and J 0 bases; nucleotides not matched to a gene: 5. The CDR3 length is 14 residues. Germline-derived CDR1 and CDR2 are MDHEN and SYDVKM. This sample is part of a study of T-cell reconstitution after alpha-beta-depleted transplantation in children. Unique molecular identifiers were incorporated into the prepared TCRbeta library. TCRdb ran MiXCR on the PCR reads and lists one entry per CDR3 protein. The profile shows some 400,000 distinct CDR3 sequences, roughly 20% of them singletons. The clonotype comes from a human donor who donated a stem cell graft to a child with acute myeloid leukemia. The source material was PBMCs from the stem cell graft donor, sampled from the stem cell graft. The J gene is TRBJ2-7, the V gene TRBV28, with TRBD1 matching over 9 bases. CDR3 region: CASLSGQGSYEQYF. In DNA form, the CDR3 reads TGTGCCAGCCTCTCGGGACAGGGCTCCTACGAGCAGTACTTC.